This T cell receptor (beta chain) was captured by sequencing in a study of technical replicates of blood from a few donors. V lost 0 bases to trimming and J lost 0 bases, with 12 bases between them. The CDR3 is 16 residues long. Germline V gives CDR1 MGHRA, CDR2 YSYEKL. Sequencing was performed with immunoSEQ multiplex PCR; in TCRdb, only in-frame clones are kept and a portion is missing. The profile shows about 93,000 clones, 95% of them singletons. V and J are TRBV4-1 and TRBJ2-7; D might be TRBD2 (7 bases). What was sequenced was T cells isolated from PBMCs. This sequence was found in a human donor in good health. The CDR3 DNA reads TGCGCCAGCAGCCAAGATGGGAGGGGGGGCTCCTACGAGCAGTACTTC. This encodes CASSQDGRGGSYEQYF.